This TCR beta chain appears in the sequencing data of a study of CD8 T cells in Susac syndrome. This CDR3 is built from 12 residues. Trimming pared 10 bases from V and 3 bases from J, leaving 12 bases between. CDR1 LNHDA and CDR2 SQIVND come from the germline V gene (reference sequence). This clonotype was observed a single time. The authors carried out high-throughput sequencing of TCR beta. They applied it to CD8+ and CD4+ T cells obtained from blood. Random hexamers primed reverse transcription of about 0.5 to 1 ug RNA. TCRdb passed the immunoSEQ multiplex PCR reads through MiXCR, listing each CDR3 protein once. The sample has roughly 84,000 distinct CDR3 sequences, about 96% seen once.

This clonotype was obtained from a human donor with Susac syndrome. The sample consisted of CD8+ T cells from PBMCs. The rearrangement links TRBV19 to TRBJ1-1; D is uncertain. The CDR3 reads CATPPPDTEAFF. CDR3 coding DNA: TGTGCCACCCCACCCCCGGACACTGAAGCTTTCTTT.